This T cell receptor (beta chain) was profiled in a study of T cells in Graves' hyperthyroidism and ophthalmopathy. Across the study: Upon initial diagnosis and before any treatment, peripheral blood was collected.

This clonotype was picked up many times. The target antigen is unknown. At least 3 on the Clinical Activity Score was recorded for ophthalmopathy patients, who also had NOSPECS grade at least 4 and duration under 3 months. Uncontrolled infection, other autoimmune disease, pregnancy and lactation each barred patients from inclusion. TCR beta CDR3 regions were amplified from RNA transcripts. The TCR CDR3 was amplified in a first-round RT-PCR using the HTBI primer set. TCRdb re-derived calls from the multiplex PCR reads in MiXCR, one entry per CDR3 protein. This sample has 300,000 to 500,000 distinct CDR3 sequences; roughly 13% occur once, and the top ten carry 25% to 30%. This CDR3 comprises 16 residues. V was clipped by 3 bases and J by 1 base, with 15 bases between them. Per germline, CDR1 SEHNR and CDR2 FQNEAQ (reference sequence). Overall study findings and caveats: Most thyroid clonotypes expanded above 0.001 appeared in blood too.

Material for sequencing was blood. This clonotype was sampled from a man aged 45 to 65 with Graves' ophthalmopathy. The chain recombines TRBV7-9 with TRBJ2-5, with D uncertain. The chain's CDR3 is CASSLTVSVRQETQYF. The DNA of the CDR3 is TGTGCCAGCAGCTTGACTGTATCCGTACGCCAAGAGACCCAGTACTTC.